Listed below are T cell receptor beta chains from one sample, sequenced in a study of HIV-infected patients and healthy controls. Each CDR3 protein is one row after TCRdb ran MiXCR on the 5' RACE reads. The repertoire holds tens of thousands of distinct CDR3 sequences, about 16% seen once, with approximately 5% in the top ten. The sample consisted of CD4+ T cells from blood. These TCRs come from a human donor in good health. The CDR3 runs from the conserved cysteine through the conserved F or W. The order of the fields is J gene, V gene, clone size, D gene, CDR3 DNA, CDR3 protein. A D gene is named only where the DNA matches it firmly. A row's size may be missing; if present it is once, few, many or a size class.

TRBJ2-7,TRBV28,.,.,TGTGCCAGCAGGGAGTCCCGCGAGCAGTACTTC,CASRESREQYF
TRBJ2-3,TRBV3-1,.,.,TGTGCCAGCAGCCAGAATGAGGGAACGCAGTATTTT,CASSQNEGTQYF
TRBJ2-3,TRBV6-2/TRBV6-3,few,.,TGTGCCAGCAGTACAAGGGGCAAGGACCACGGGACAGATACGCAGTATTTT,CASSTRGKDHGTDTQYF
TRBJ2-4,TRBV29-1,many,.,TGCAGCGTTGAGCCCGCCCGGGGGGCCAAAAACATTCAGTACTTC,CSVEPARGAKNIQYF
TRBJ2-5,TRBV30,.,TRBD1,TGTGCCTGGGATAAGGGGACAGGGGTTCAGACCCAGTACTTC,CAWDKGTGVQTQYF
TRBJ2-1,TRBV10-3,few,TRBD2,TGTGCCATCAGCGAGCTAGCGGGAGGGGAGAATGAGCAGTTCTTC,CAISELAGGENEQFF
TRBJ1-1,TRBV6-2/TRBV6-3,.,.,TGTGCCAGCAGCCCGCCTGGAAAGAACACTGAAGCTTTCTTT,CASSPPGKNTEAFF
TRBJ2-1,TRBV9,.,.,TGTGCCAGCAGTCAGGGAGGTGAGCAGTTCTTC,CASSQGGEQFF
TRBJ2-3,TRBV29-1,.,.,TGCAGCGTTATGAGGAGACCATCAGATACGCAGTATTTT,CSVMRRPSDTQYF
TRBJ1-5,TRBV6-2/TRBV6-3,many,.,TGTGCCAGCAGCCGTACCCGGGGACCCCAGCATTTT,CASSRTRGPQHF
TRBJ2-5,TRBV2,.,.,TGTGCCGGCACGTGGGGGGCGACGGAGACCCAGTACTTC,CAGTWGATETQYF
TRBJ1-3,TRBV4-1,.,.,TGCGCCAGCAGCCAACAACAGGAGGGAAACACCATATATTTT,CASSQQQEGNTIYF
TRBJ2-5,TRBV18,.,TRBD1,TGTGCCAGCTCACCGACAGGGGTTGGAGAGACCCAGTACTTC,CASSPTGVGETQYF
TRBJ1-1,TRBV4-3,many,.,TGCGCCAGCAGTCCCGGACGGACCACTGAAGCTTTCTTT,CASSPGRTTEAFF
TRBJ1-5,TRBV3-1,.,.,TGTGCCAGCAGCCACAACACCGAGGGGCCCCAGCATTTT,CASSHNTEGPQHF
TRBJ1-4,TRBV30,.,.,TGTGCCTGGAGTGTACCAGGGACAAGTCTAAAACTGTTTTTT,CAWSVPGTSLKLFF
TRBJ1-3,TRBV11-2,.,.,TGTGCCAGCAGCTTAGATCCGGGGAGCTCGAACACCATATATTTT,CASSLDPGSSNTIYF
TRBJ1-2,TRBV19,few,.,TGTGCCAGTAGTGGCAGGGGCTCAGTCTATGGCTACACCTTC,CASSGRGSVYGYTF
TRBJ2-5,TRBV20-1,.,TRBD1,TGCAGTGCCACGGGACAGCCCGCCGGAGAGACCCAGTACTTC,CSATGQPAGETQYF
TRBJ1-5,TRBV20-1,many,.,TGCAGTGCTAAATTGGGGTCCCCGCCCCAGCATTTT,CSAKLGSPPQHF
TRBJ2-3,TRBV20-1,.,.,TGCAGTGCGGTCCGTGGGCGCACGCAGTATTTT,CSAVRGRTQYF
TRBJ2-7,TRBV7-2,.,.,TGTGCCAGCAGCTTAAGTCTAGGGCGAGTCTCCTACGAGCAGTACTTC,CASSLSLGRVSYEQYF
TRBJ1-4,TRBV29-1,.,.,TGCAGCGTTGCGTGGCAGATTAATGAAAAACTGTTTTTT,CSVAWQINEKLFF
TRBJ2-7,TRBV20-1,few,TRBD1,TGCAGTGCAGACAGGGTATCCTACGAGCAGTACTTC,CSADRVSYEQYF
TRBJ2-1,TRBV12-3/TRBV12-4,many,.,TGTGCCAGCAGTTCATACGAATGGGGCAATGAGCAGTTCTTC,CASSSYEWGNEQFF
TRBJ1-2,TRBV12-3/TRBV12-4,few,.,TGTGCCAGCAGTTTACGTATGGGGTTGGTCGGCTACACCTTC,CASSLRMGLVGYTF
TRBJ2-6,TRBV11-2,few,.,TGTGCCAGCCGGTCTCTGAAAAGCAGCTCTGGGGCCAACGTCCTGACTTTC,CASRSLKSSSGANVLTF
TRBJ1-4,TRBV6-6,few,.,TGTGCCAGCAGTTCCCTAGGCCTAAGTTTCGGGAAAAAACTGTTTTTT,CASSSLGLSFGKKLFF
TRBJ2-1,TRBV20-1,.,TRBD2,TGCAGTGCTTCACGACCCCTGGGACTAGCGGGAGGCAATGAGCAGTTCTTC,CSASRPLGLAGGNEQFF
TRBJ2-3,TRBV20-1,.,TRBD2,TGCAGTGCTAGGATTAGCGGGATTCCAAATACGCAGTATTTT,CSARISGIPNTQYF
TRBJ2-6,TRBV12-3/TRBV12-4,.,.,TGTGCCAGCAGTTTAAGCGGACTAAACGTCCTGACTTTC,CASSLSGLNVLTF